This T cell receptor beta chain came from a study of OX40 agonist ivuxolimab in advanced cancers. TCRdb keeps only in-frame clones here, not all; method: immunoSEQ multiplex PCR. The sample contains about 19,000 clones, over 70% of which appear only once. The source was CD4+ or CD8+ T cells sorted from blood, collected in a trial of the OX40 agonist ivuxolimab. The TCR sequence derives from an adult with an advanced solid tumor such as melanoma, head and neck, liver or kidney cancer.

The CDR3: CASSFRVDEQFF. As DNA, the CDR3 is TGTGCCAGCAGCTTCAGGGTTGATGAGCAGTTCTTC. The chain carries TRBV7-8 and TRBJ2-1; D may be TRBD1 (5 bases). The CDR3 covers 12 residues. V was trimmed by 3 bases and J by 8 bases, leaving 8 bases between them. The germline V gene has CDR1 SGHVS and CDR2 FQNEAQ.